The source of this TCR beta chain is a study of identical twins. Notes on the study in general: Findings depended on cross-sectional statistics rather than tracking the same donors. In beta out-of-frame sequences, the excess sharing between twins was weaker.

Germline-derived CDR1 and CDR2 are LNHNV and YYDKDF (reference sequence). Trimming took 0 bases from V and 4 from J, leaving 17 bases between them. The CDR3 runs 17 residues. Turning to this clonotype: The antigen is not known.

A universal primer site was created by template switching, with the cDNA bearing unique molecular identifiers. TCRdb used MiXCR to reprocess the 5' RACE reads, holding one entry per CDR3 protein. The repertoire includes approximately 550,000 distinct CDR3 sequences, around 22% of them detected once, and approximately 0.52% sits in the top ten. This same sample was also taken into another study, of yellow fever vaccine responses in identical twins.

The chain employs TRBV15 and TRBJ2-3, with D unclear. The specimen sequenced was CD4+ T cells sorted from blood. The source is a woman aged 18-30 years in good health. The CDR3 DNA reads TGTGCCACCAGCAGAGATGAAAGAGTCCCGGGTGCAGATACGCAGTATTTT. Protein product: CATSRDERVPGADTQYF.